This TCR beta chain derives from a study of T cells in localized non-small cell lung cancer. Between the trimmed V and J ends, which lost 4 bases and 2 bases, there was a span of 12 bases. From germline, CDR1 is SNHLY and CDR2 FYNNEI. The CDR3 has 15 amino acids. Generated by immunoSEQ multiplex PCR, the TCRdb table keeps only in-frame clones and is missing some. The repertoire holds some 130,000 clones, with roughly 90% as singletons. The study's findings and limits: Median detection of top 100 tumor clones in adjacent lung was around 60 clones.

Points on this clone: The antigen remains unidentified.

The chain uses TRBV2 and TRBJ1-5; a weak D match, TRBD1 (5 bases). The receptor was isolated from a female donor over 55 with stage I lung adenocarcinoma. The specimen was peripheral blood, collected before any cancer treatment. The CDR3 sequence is CASSGALGGNQPQHF. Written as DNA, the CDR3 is TGTGCCAGCAGTGGTGCCCTGGGGGGCAATCAGCCCCAGCATTTT.